This T cell receptor beta chain was identified in a study of graft-versus-host responses after intestinal transplantation. On the study more broadly: All of the recipients had induction that used anti-thymocyte globulin, then tacrolimus and steroids for about 3 years. Regarding the study as a whole: Among recipient marrow samples, GvH clones were found; some appeared first in ileum or blood.

Produced via immunoSEQ multiplex PCR; TCRdb's table is partial and in-frame only. The data hold approximately 17,000 clones, with roughly 83% observed a single time. In regard to this clone: No antigen is known for it.

Graft material was processed, releasing intraepithelial and lamina propria lymphocytes. This clonotype was sampled from a human patient who received an intestinal transplant, so some T cells may come from the graft donor. Sequenced material: ileum tissue, taken about 19 months after intestinal transplantation.

CDR3 DNA: TGTGCCAGCAGTTGGACAGGGGATTCCAATGAGCAGTTCTTC. Amino acids: CASSWTGDSNEQFF. The gene calls are TRBV27 and TRBJ2-1; 9 nucleotides line up with TRBD1. The germline V gene encodes CDR1 MNHEY and CDR2 SMNVEV (reference sequence). J was trimmed by 6 bases and V by 4 bases; bases with no gene match: 4. The CDR3 is 14 residues long.